A single sample gave rise to the 19 T cell receptor beta chains below, sequenced in a study of blood T cell repertoires in COVID-19. Assay: immunoSEQ multiplex PCR; the TCRdb copy retains only in-frame clones and omits some. The sample consists of about 180,000 clones, roughly 82% of them appearing once. Input material: peripheral blood. All receptors derive from a woman between 65 and 79 years old with acute or convalescent COVID-19.

Regarding this clone: The same CDR3 also results from other DNA sequences found in this sample. CDR3 amino acids: CAWSRQLNTEAFF. The CDR3 DNA follows: TGTGCCTGGAGCAGACAGCTGAACACTGAAGCTTTCTTT. The chain uses TRBV30 and TRBJ1-1; the D gene is possibly TRBD1 (5 bases). V was shortened by 3 bases and J by 0 bases, with 8 bases between the two germline ends. CDR1 is GTSNPN and CDR2 is SVGIG in the germline V gene (reference sequence). The CDR3 is made up of 13 amino acids. The full variable domain, in which reference TRBV30 and TRBJ1-1 provide the parts outside the CDR3, is SQTIHQWPATLVQPVGSPLSLECTVEGTSNPNLYWYRQAAGRGLQLLFYSVGIGQISSEVPQNLSASRPQDRQFILSSKKLLLSDSGFYLCAWSRQLNTEAFFGQGTRLTVV.

The chain combines TRBV7-9 with TRBJ2-7, with 8 bases matching TRBD1. Germline lookup yields CDR1 SEHNR and CDR2 FQNEAQ (reference sequence). V dropped 5 bases and J dropped 3; count of bases not matched to a gene: 6. This CDR3 comprises 14 residues. CDR3 nucleotide sequence: TGTGCCAGCAGCCCCCGACAGGGGTACTACGAGCAGTACTTC. Encoded protein: CASSPRQGYYEQYF.

The V and J genes are TRBV7-2 and TRBJ1-6, with D perhaps matching TRBD1 (6 bases). The V gene lost 1 base and the J gene lost 8 bases, with 12 bases spanning the gap. Germline CDR1 reads SGHTA; CDR2 reads FQGNSA. The CDR3 is 15 residues long. The CDR3 DNA sequence: TGTGCCAGCAGCTTAGTTAAACAGGGAGATTCACCCCTCCACTTT. Residues: CASSLVKQGDSPLHF.

The chain recombines TRBV6-1 with TRBJ1-1; D gene ambiguous. The germline gives CDR1 MNHNS, CDR2 SASEGT. This CDR3 comprises 11 residues. Trimming cost V 3 bases and J 8 bases, with 7 bases left between them. The CDR3 protein is CASSDYIEAFF. The CDR3 DNA sequence: TGTGCCAGCAGTGATTATATAGAAGCTTTCTTT.

This clone was seen a few times. One junction end disagrees with the germline gene, perhaps due to a read error. This sequence joins TRBV7-7 and TRBJ2-3, with a tentative D call TRBD1 (6 bases). Germline V gene sequence: CDR1 SSHAT, CDR2 FNYEAQ (reference sequence). The CDR3 covers 14 residues. CDR3 coding DNA: TGTGCTAGCAGCGCCGGGACAAGCACAGATACGCAGTATTTT. Its protein is CASSAGTSTDTQYF.

The chain employs TRBV10-3 and TRBJ2-7; 8 bases are shared with TRBD1. Germline assignment: CDR1 ENHRY and CDR2 SYGVKD. Losses at the gene ends were 8 bases for V and 5 bases for J; bases not matched to a gene: 8. This CDR3 contains 13 residues. DNA of the CDR3: TGTGCCATCTCCCAGGGGGCTAGCGACGAGCAGTACTTC. Protein sequence: CAISQGASDEQYF.

V gene TRBV29-1 combines with J gene TRBJ1-4; D is uncertain. Trimming removed 3 bases at V and 5 bases at J, with 10 bases between. Germline V gives CDR1 SQVTM, CDR2 ANQGSEA. This CDR3 spans 13 amino acids. CDR3 region: CSVESGVNEKLFF. DNA for the CDR3: TGCAGCGTTGAGAGCGGGGTAAATGAAAAACTGTTTTTT.

The V gene is TRBV5-1, the J gene TRBJ1-1; D is unclear. There are 12 residues in the CDR3. From germline, CDR1 is SGHRS and CDR2 YFSETQ. Trimming shortened V by 6 bases and J by 1 base, and 7 bases separated the two germline ends. Here the CDR3 reads CASNSENTEAFF. CDR3 nucleotide sequence: TGCGCCAGCAACAGTGAGAACACTGAAGCTTTCTTT.

The rearrangement links TRBV5-1 to TRBJ2-2; D gene unclear. The CDR3 is made up of 14 amino acids. Per the germline V gene, CDR1 is SGHRS and CDR2 is YFSETQ. The V and J ends lost 1 base and 4 bases respectively, with 8 bases between them. The CDR3 coding sequence is TGCGCCAGCAGCTTGAGGAGTGGCACCGGGGAGCTGTTTTTT. This sequence encodes CASSLRSGTGELFF.

V is TRBV18 and J is TRBJ1-5; no reliable D call. From germline, CDR1 is KGHSH and CDR2 LQKENI. V dropped 6 bases and J dropped 0 bases, with 6 bases sitting between them. The CDR3 contains 13 residues. Written as DNA, the CDR3 is TGTGCCAGCTCGCAGTCTAGCAATCAGCCCCAGCATTTT. This sequence encodes CASSQSSNQPQHF.

This sequence joins TRBV11-2 and TRBJ1-2; D may be TRBD1 (6 bases). V lost 3 bases and J 2 bases, leaving 7 bases between the germline ends. This CDR3 has 13 residues. Germline V gene data show CDR1 as SGHAT and CDR2 as FQNNGV. The CDR3 bases are TGTGCCAGCAGCTTGCAGGGGAACTATGGCTACACCTTC. It yields the protein CASSLQGNYGYTF.

The rearrangement uses TRBV6-5 and TRBJ2-2; 7 bases fit TRBD1. The V gene's germline CDR1 is MNHEY and CDR2 SVGAGI. The V gene end was trimmed by 2 bases and the J gene end by 1 base; junction bases not matched to a gene: 4. The CDR3 is made up of 16 amino acids. Here the CDR3 reads CASSYRTGRNTGELFF. The CDR3 nucleotides read TGTGCCAGCAGTTACCGGACAGGCCGGAACACCGGGGAGCTGTTTTTT.

The chain joins TRBV5-6 to TRBJ2-7, with TRBD1 matching 7 bases. V lost 3 bases and J lost 4; bases outside the gene matches: 4. Germline-derived CDR1 and CDR2 are SGHDT and YYEEEE. The CDR3 is made up of 13 amino acids. The CDR3 loop is CASSWGTEYEQYF. DNA for the CDR3: TGTGCCAGCAGCTGGGGGACAGAGTACGAGCAGTACTTC.

J is TRBJ2-3 and V is TRBV11-2; D possibly corresponds to TRBD1 (6 bases). The CDR3 sequence is 15 residues long. Deletions cut 6 bases from V and 2 bases from J, with 15 bases between. The germline gives CDR1 SGHAT, CDR2 FQNNGV. In DNA form, the CDR3 reads TGTGCCAGCAGATATACAGGGTATTTCACAGATACGCAGTATTTT. As protein: CASRYTGYFTDTQYF.

The chain recombines TRBV5-8 with TRBJ1-5; 9 bases agree with TRBD1. The V gene end was trimmed by 2 bases and the J gene end by 4 bases; junction bases not matched to a gene: 10. CDR3 size: 17 residues. The germline V gene has CDR1 SGHTS and CDR2 YDEGEE. The CDR3 bases are TGTGCCAGCAGCTTAGTAGTGGGGACAGGGTGGAATCAGCCCCAGCATTTT. It codes for CASSLVVGTGWNQPQHF. The full variable domain, completed using reference TRBV5-8 and TRBJ1-5, is EAGVTQSPTHLIKTRGQQATLRCSPISGHTSVYWYQQALGLGLQFLLWYDEGEERNRGNFPPRFSGRQFPNYSSELNVNALELEDSALYLCASSLVVGTGWNQPQHFGDGTRLSIL.

The rearrangement uses TRBV7-2 and TRBJ2-7; 8 nucleotides match TRBD1. Germline V gene data show CDR1 as SGHTA and CDR2 as FQGNSA. V dropped 5 bases and J dropped 1; count of bases not matched to a gene: 10. The CDR3 loop spans 16 amino acids. CDR3 in DNA: TGTGCCAGCAGCCCCCGGGCGGGACAGGTTTCCTACGAGCAGTACTTC. Its translation: CASSPRAGQVSYEQYF.

The rearrangement joins TRBV2 to TRBJ1-1, with D tentatively TRBD1 (6 bases). V lost 6 bases, J lost 0 bases, and 11 bases lay in between. Germline CDR1 is SNHLY and CDR2 is FYNNEI. The CDR3 is made up of 14 amino acids. The CDR3 loop is CASRARGMNTEAFF. The CDR3 DNA follows: TGTGCCAGCAGGGCCAGGGGCATGAACACTGAAGCTTTCTTT. The full variable domain, with the rest looked up from reference TRBV2 and TRBJ1-1, is EPEVTQTPSHQVTQMGQEVILRCVPISNHLYFYWYRQILGQKVEFLVSFYNNEISEKSEIFDDQFSVERPDGSNFTLKIRSTKLEDSAMYFCASRARGMNTEAFFGQGTRLTVV.

The chain carries TRBV2 and TRBJ1-6; D is uncertain. Germline V gives CDR1 SNHLY, CDR2 FYNNEI. Between the trimmed V and J ends, which lost 4 bases and 7 bases, there was a span of 11 bases. There are 14 residues in the CDR3. The CDR3 region is CASSGRAWNSPLHF. The CDR3 bases are TGTGCCAGCAGTGGGCGGGCGTGGAATTCACCCCTCCACTTT.

In its sample, this clone is medium-sized. The chain carries TRBV4-2 and TRBJ1-2; the D gene is possibly TRBD1 (6 bases). V lost 8 bases to trimming and J lost 8 bases, with 15 bases between them. The CDR3 totals 12 residues. Germline-derived CDR1 and CDR2 are LGHNA and YNFKEQ. This chain's CDR3 is CASGSRDNGYTF. For the CDR3, the DNA is TGTGCCAGCGGATCCCGGGACAACGGCTACACCTTC.